The T cell receptor beta chain described here comes from a study of blood T cell repertoires in COVID-19. Seattle patient enrollment occurred during active infection, with longitudinal follow-up thereafter. The V and J ends lost 0 bases and 6 bases, in that order; junction bases with no gene match: 9. This CDR3 has 16 residues. Germline V gene data show CDR1 as SGDLS and CDR2 as YYNGEE. Per the study methods: Quantification of nucleated cells was approximated via reference gene primer amplification. The method was immunoSEQ multiplex PCR; TCRdb's version includes in-frame clones alone and lacks a portion of them. The DNA gave D and trimming, while V, J and clone size come from that table. The top ten hold almost 1.5% of the sample, which has 250,000 to 350,000 clones, about four fifths seen once.

The sequencing sample was made of peripheral blood. V gene TRBV9 combines with J gene TRBJ2-1, with 7 bases that match TRBD2. The sequence derives from a human donor with COVID-19, enrolled during active disease. The donor label of this sample is uncertain. For the CDR3, the DNA is TGTGCCAGCAGCGTAGGAGGCAGCGGGAAAGGCAATGAGCAGTTCTTC. Amino acid sequence: CASSVGGSGKGNEQFF.